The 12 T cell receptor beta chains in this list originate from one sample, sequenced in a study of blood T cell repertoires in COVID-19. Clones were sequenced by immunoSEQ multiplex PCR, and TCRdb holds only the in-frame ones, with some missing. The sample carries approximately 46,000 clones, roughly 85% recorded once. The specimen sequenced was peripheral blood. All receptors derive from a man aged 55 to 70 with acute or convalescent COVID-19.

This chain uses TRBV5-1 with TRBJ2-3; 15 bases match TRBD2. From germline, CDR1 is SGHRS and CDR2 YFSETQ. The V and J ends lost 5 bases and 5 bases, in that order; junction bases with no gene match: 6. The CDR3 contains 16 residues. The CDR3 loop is CASRWGLAGGGDTQYF. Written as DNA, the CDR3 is TGCGCCAGCAGGTGGGGACTAGCGGGAGGTGGAGATACGCAGTATTTT.

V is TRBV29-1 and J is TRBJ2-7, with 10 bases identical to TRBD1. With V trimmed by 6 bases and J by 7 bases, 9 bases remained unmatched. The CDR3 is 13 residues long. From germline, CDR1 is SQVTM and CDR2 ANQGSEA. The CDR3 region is CSVGTGEDGEQYF. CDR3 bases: TGCAGCGTGGGGACAGGGGAGGACGGGGAGCAGTACTTC.

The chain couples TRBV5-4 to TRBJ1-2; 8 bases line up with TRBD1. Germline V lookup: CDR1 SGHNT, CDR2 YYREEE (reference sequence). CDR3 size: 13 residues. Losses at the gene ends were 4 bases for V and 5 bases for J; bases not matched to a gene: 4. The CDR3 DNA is TGTGCCAGCAGCCCGGACAGGGAGTATGGCTACACCTTC. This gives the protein CASSPDREYGYTF.

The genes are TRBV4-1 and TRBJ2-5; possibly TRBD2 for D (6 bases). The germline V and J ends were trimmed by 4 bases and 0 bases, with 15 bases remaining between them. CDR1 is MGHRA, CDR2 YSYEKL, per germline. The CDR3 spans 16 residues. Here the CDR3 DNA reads TGCGCCAGCAGCCCGATATGGGGGACTCACCAAGAGACCCAGTACTTC. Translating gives CASSPIWGTHQETQYF.

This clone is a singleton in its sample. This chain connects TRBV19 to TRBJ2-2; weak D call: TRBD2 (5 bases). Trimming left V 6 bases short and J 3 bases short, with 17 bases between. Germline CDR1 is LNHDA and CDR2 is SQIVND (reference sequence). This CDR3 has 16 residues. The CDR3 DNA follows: TGTGCCAGTAGCGGGTGGAGGCTACGGGACACCGGGGAGCTGTTTTTT. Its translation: CASSGWRLRDTGELFF.

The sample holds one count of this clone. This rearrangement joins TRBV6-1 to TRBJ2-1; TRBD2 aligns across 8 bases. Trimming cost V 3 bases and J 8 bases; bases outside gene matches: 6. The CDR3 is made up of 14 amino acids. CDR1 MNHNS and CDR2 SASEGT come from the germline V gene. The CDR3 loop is CASSDGGAVDEQFF. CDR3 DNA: TGTGCCAGCAGTGACGGGGGGGCCGTGGATGAGCAGTTCTTC.

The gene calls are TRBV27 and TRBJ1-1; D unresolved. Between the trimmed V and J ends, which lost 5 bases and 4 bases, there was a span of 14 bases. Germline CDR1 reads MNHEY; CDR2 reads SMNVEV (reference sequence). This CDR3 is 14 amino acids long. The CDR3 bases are TGTGCCAGCAGTAACCCGAATCAGTTCACTGAAGCTTTCTTT. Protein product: CASSNPNQFTEAFF.

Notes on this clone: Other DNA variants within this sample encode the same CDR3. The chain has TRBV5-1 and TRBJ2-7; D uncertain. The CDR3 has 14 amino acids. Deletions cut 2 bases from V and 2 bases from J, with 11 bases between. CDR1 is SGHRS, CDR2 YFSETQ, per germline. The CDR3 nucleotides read TGCGCCAGCAGCTTAGATGGCCTGCCCTACGAGCAGTACTTC. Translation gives CASSLDGLPYEQYF.

The CDR3 loop reads CASSLRQRETQYF. DNA for the CDR3: TGTGCCAGCAGCTTAAGACAAAGAGAGACCCAGTACTTC. This rearrangement joins TRBV7-2 to TRBJ2-5; no clear D gene. Trimming shortened V by 2 bases and J by 4 bases, and 8 bases separated the two germline ends. The CDR3 runs 13 residues. CDR1 is SGHTA and CDR2 is FQGNSA in the germline V gene. Together with reference TRBV7-2 and TRBJ2-5, the CDR3 gives the full variable domain: GAGVSQSPSNKVTEKGKDVELRCDPISGHTALYWYRQSLGQGLEFLIYFQGNSAPDKSGLPSDRFSAERTGGSVSTLTIQRTQQEDSAVYLCASSLRQRETQYFGPGTRLLVL.

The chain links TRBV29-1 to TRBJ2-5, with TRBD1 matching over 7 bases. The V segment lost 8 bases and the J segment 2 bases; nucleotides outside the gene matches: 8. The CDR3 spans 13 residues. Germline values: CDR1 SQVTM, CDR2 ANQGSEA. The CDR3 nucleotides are TGCAGCCTGAGACCGGGACAGCAAGAGACCCAGTACTTC. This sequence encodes CSLRPGQQETQYF.

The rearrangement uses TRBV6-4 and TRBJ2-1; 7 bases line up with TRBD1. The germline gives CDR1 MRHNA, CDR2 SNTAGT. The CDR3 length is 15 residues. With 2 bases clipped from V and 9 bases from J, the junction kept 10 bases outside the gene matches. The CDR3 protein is CASSDPAQGSGEQFF. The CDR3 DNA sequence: TGTGCCAGCAGTGACCCGGCACAGGGGTCAGGTGAGCAGTTCTTC.

The CDR3 region has the DNA TGTGCCAGCAGTTCACCCCCGCGGGGGCGGTGGGAGCAGTACTTC. Protein product: CASSSPPRGRWEQYF. The rearrangement links TRBV6-6 to TRBJ2-7; a weak D match, TRBD2 (7 bases). Trimming shortened V by 4 bases and J by 7 bases, and 20 bases separated the two germline ends. Germline values: CDR1 MNHNY, CDR2 SVGAGI (reference sequence). CDR3 length equals 15 residues.